This TCR beta chain originates from a study of T cell responses to AZD1222 COVID-19 vaccine. This clone showed up just once. Assay used: immunoSEQ multiplex PCR; TCRdb lists only in-frame clones, some missing. The sample yields about 130,000 clones, roughly 92% seen once. Germline V lookup: CDR1 MDHEN, CDR2 SYDVKM. This CDR3 comprises 14 residues. With V trimmed by 8 bases and J by 4 bases, 7 bases remained unmatched. This TCR derives from an adult in good health. The rearrangement uses TRBV28 and TRBJ1-3; 8 bases are a match to TRBD1. The sample was peripheral blood, taken on day 0 of AZD1222 vaccination. The CDR3 nucleotides are TGTGCCAGCGCACAGGGGGGCTGGGGAAACACCATATATTTT. This gives the protein CASAQGGWGNTIYF.